A selection of T cell receptor beta chains follows, all from one sample in a study of PD-1 blockade in classical Hodgkin lymphoma. Clones were read by immunoSEQ multiplex PCR, and TCRdb kept only the in-frame ones, dropping some. The sample holds 35,000 to 50,000 clones, over 65% seen once. The sample consisted of peripheral blood mononuclear cells (PBMCs), taken before the second cycle of nivolumab. Receptor source: a human donor with classical Hodgkin lymphoma. Each CDR3 is given with its conserved first and last residue. The order of the fields is V gene, clone size, D gene, CDR3 length, J gene, CDR3 DNA, CDR3 protein. A D gene is named only where the DNA matches it firmly. The size of a clone is reported for some rows only, either as once, few or many, or as a class for expanded clones.

v_gene: TRBV7-8; abundance: NA; d_gene: NA; len: 17; j_gene: TRBJ2-1; CDR3nt: TGTGCCAGCAGCTTTTCAATCCGGCAGGGACTGTACAATGAGCAGTTCTTC; CDR3aa: CASSFSIRQGLYNEQFF
v_gene: TRBV28; abundance: few; d_gene: NA; len: 13; j_gene: TRBJ2-7; CDR3nt: TGTGCCAGCAGTCAGGAAGTCTCCTACGAGCAGTACTTC; CDR3aa: CASSQEVSYEQYF
v_gene: TRBV28; abundance: NA; d_gene: TRBD1; len: 15; j_gene: TRBJ1-2; CDR3nt: TGTGCCAGCAGCACCGGGACAGGGGGCAACTATGGCTACACCTTC; CDR3aa: CASSTGTGGNYGYTF
v_gene: TRBV28; abundance: NA; d_gene: NA; len: 13; j_gene: TRBJ2-5; CDR3nt: TGTGCCAGCAGTTTCCGGCGGGAAGAGACCCAGTACTTC; CDR3aa: CASSFRREETQYF
v_gene: TRBV11-3; abundance: NA; d_gene: NA; len: 13; j_gene: TRBJ2-5; CDR3nt: TGTGCCAGCAGCCGCCTATACCAAGAGACCCAGTACTTC; CDR3aa: CASSRLYQETQYF
v_gene: TRBV7-3; abundance: NA; d_gene: NA; len: 14; j_gene: TRBJ2-5; CDR3nt: TGTGCCAGCAGCTTACGGGTAGGGGGAGAGACCCAGTACTTC; CDR3aa: CASSLRVGGETQYF
v_gene: TRBV27; abundance: once; d_gene: TRBD2; len: 15; j_gene: TRBJ2-3; CDR3nt: TGTGCCAGCAGTTCCTGGACTAGGACGACAGATACGCAGTATTTT; CDR3aa: CASSSWTRTTDTQYF
v_gene: TRBV6-1; abundance: NA; d_gene: NA; len: 14; j_gene: TRBJ2-2; CDR3nt: TGTGCCAGCAGTGTAGGTTCCCGCACCGGGGAGCTGTTTTTT; CDR3aa: CASSVGSRTGELFF
v_gene: TRBV6-6; abundance: NA; d_gene: NA; len: 15; j_gene: TRBJ1-4; CDR3nt: TGTGCCAGCAGTTACTCTCGCTCCCTAAGCGAAAAACTGTTTTTT; CDR3aa: CASSYSRSLSEKLFF
v_gene: TRBV19; abundance: NA; d_gene: NA; len: 13; j_gene: TRBJ2-3; CDR3nt: TGTGCCAGTAACCCACCTGGGACAGATACGCAGTATTTT; CDR3aa: CASNPPGTDTQYF
v_gene: TRBV4-3; abundance: once; d_gene: NA; len: 16; j_gene: TRBJ1-5; CDR3nt: TGCGCCAGCAGCCAAGAACCCGGGGGGAGCAATCAGCCCCAGCATTTT; CDR3aa: CASSQEPGGSNQPQHF
v_gene: TRBV9; abundance: NA; d_gene: TRBD2; len: 16; j_gene: TRBJ2-7; CDR3nt: TGTGCCAGCAGCGTGGAGACTAGCGGGAGTTTATACGAGCAGTACTTC; CDR3aa: CASSVETSGSLYEQYF
v_gene: TRBV7-9; abundance: NA; d_gene: NA; len: 10; j_gene: TRBJ2-3; CDR3nt: TGTGCCAGCGAAGCGGATACGCAGTATTTT; CDR3aa: CASEADTQYF
v_gene: TRBV27; abundance: NA; d_gene: NA; len: 14; j_gene: TRBJ2-7; CDR3nt: TGTGCCAGCAGTTTTGCTCAGGGCTCCTACGAGCAGTACTTC; CDR3aa: CASSFAQGSYEQYF
v_gene: TRBV5-1; abundance: NA; d_gene: TRBD1; len: 17; j_gene: TRBJ1-1; CDR3nt: TGCGCCAGCAGCTTCGAGCCCATGGGACAGGGGAACACTGAAGCTTTCTTT; CDR3aa: CASSFEPMGQGNTEAFF
v_gene: TRBV7-9; abundance: NA; d_gene: TRBD1; len: 14; j_gene: TRBJ1-1; CDR3nt: TGTGCCAGCAGCTTGACAGGGGATCACACTGAAGCTTTCTTT; CDR3aa: CASSLTGDHTEAFF
v_gene: TRBV6-1; abundance: NA; d_gene: NA; len: 12; j_gene: TRBJ2-7; CDR3nt: TGTGCCAGCAGTTTTGTGAGATACGAGCAGTACTTC; CDR3aa: CASSFVRYEQYF
v_gene: TRBV5-1; abundance: NA; d_gene: NA; len: 13; j_gene: TRBJ2-7; CDR3nt: TGCGCCAGCAGCTTAGAGGGGAGGTACGAGCAGTACTTC; CDR3aa: CASSLEGRYEQYF
v_gene: TRBV4-2; abundance: NA; d_gene: NA; len: 15; j_gene: TRBJ1-5; CDR3nt: TGTGCCAGCAGCCAAGAATCCTCAGGAAGTCAGCCCCAGCATTTT; CDR3aa: CASSQESSGSQPQHF
v_gene: TRBV15; abundance: few; d_gene: NA; len: 12; j_gene: TRBJ2-1; CDR3nt: TGTGCCACCAGCAGAACGTCGGGTGGGCAGTTCTTC; CDR3aa: CATSRTSGGQFF
v_gene: TRBV19; abundance: NA; d_gene: TRBD2; len: 14; j_gene: TRBJ2-3; CDR3nt: TGTGCCAGTAGTATAGCGGGCGGGGGAGATACGCAGTATTTT; CDR3aa: CASSIAGGGDTQYF
v_gene: TRBV4-3; abundance: NA; d_gene: NA; len: 14; j_gene: TRBJ2-1; CDR3nt: TGCGCCAGCAGCCCGGGACGGACTTACAATGAGCAGTTCTTC; CDR3aa: CASSPGRTYNEQFF
v_gene: TRBV4-2; abundance: once; d_gene: TRBD2; len: 16; j_gene: TRBJ2-5; CDR3nt: TGTGCCAGCAGCCAAGATCCTAGCGGGGGGGCGAGGGAGCAGTACTTC; CDR3aa: CASSQDPSGGAREQYF
v_gene: TRBV30; abundance: few; d_gene: NA; len: 10; j_gene: TRBJ1-2; CDR3nt: TGTGCCTGGTGGTCCCTAGGCTACACCTTC; CDR3aa: CAWWSLGYTF
v_gene: TRBV5-4; abundance: NA; d_gene: TRBD2; len: 14; j_gene: TRBJ2-3; CDR3nt: TGTGCCAGCAGCCGGACTAGCGGGACCGATACGCAGTATTTT; CDR3aa: CASSRTSGTDTQYF
v_gene: TRBV29-1; abundance: few; d_gene: NA; len: 16; j_gene: TRBJ1-2; CDR3nt: TGCAGCGTTGAAGAGAGAAAACAGGCCAAGTACTCTGGCTACACCTTC; CDR3aa: CSVEERKQAKYSGYTF
v_gene: TRBV25-1; abundance: NA; d_gene: NA; len: 12; j_gene: TRBJ1-1; CDR3nt: TGTGCCAGCAGTGGCCTCAGATATGAAGCTTTCTTT; CDR3aa: CASSGLRYEAFF
v_gene: TRBV6-5; abundance: NA; d_gene: NA; len: 11; j_gene: TRBJ1-1; CDR3nt: TGTGCCAGCAGGGGACGCCTTGAAGCTTTCTTT; CDR3aa: CASRGRLEAFF
v_gene: TRBV27; abundance: NA; d_gene: NA; len: 15; j_gene: TRBJ1-5; CDR3nt: TGTGCCAGCAGTTTTAAAACAGGCCATTATCAGCCCCAGCATTTT; CDR3aa: CASSFKTGHYQPQHF
v_gene: TRBV2; abundance: NA; d_gene: NA; len: 15; j_gene: TRBJ2-1; CDR3nt: TGTGCCAGCAGTGAGGGGGGGGCCTCCTACAATGAGCAGTTCTTC; CDR3aa: CASSEGGASYNEQFF
v_gene: TRBV6-5; abundance: NA; d_gene: NA; len: 14; j_gene: TRBJ2-7; CDR3nt: TGTGCCAGCAGTTACTCTCAGGGAGGATACGAGCAGTACTTC; CDR3aa: CASSYSQGGYEQYF
v_gene: TRBV6-1; abundance: NA; d_gene: NA; len: 14; j_gene: TRBJ1-1; CDR3nt: TGTGCCAGCACTTCTCCAGGACAGTACACTGAAGCTTTCTTT; CDR3aa: CASTSPGQYTEAFF
v_gene: TRBV18; abundance: once; d_gene: TRBD1; len: 17; j_gene: TRBJ1-5; CDR3nt: TGTGCCAGCTCACTTTCCCGGGACAGGGGTCAGAATCAGCCCCAGCATTTT; CDR3aa: CASSLSRDRGQNQPQHF
v_gene: TRBV19; abundance: NA; d_gene: NA; len: 13; j_gene: TRBJ2-7; CDR3nt: TGTGCCAGTAGTCACCGGGTCGGTGCCGAGCAGTACTTC; CDR3aa: CASSHRVGAEQYF